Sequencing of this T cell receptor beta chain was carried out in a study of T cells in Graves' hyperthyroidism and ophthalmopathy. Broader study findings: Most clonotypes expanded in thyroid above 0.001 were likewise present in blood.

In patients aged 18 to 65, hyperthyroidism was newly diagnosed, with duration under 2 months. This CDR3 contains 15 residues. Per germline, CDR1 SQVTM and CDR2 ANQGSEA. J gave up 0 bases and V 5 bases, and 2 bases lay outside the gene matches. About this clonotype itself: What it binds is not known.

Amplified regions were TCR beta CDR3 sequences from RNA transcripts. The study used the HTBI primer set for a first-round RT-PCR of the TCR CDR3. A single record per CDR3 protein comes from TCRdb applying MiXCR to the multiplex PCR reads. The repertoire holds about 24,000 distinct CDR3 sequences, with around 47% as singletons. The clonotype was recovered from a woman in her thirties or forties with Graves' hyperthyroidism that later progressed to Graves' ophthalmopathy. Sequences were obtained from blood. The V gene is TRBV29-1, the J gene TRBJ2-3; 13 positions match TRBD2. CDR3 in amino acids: CSVRTSGSSTDTQYF. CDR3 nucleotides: TGCAGCGTTCGGACTAGCGGGAGTAGCACAGATACGCAGTATTTT.